The clone carrying this T cell receptor (beta chain) was seen just once. The antigen is unknown. The sample originates from a study of cytomegalovirus exposure and HLA in healthy donors. PCR primers comprised 60 Vbeta and 13 Jbeta primers. Generated by immunoSEQ multiplex PCR, the TCRdb table keeps only in-frame clones and is missing some. Among fewer than 150,000 clones listed, more than 60% were seen once. General study results and limits: It was likely that a cluster of highly shared sequence variants was a sequencing artifact. It was in a later analysis that TCR association rates were seen to vary by HLA locus, highest for DRB1 and lowest for HLA-C.

Each donor's status was that of a healthy bone marrow donor. Germline loops: CDR1 LNHDA, CDR2 SQIVND (reference sequence). Trimming took 7 bases from V and 5 from J, leaving 17 bases between them. The CDR3 length is 14 residues. This receptor was obtained from a woman aged 40-49 years in good health and CMV-seropositive. The source material was PBMCs. V is TRBV19 and J is TRBJ1-1, with D possibly being TRBD1 (5 bases). Written as DNA, the CDR3 is TGTGCCAGTACCCTTGCTCCGGGGGAAACTGAAGCTTTCTTT. Its protein product is CASTLAPGETEAFF.